This T cell receptor (beta chain) was found in a study of blood T cell repertoires in COVID-19. V lost 5 bases and J lost 5; bases outside the gene matches: 6. CDR1 is KGHDR, CDR2 SFDVKD, per germline. The length of the CDR3 is 15 residues. Clones were sequenced by immunoSEQ multiplex PCR, and TCRdb holds only the in-frame ones, with some missing. The table includes roughly 53,000 clones, 80% to 90% detected once. This clone was seen just once. V and J are TRBV24-1 and TRBJ2-2; 8 bases map to TRBD2. The source material was peripheral blood. This TCR was recovered from a woman older than 75 with COVID-19, enrolled during active disease. The CDR3 nucleotides read TGTGCCACCAGTGCGTCTAGCGGGTCGACCGGGGAGCTGTTTTTT. Translated: CATSASSGSTGELFF.